This T cell receptor (beta chain) originates from a study of T cell responses to AZD1222 COVID-19 vaccine. Overall study context: Some second doses came at about 4 weeks and others at about 12 weeks; these were pooled. Overall study findings and caveats: Among vaccine-associated CD4 TCRs, coverage spanned spike, with dominance at 160-218 and 743-854. Repertoire sampling happened only post peak T cell response.

In regard to this clone: Its antigen is still unknown.

Trimming stripped 3 bases from V and 4 bases from J, with 6 bases between. The germline V gene encodes CDR1 SGHTA and CDR2 FQGNSA. The CDR3 is 13 amino acids. Repertoires were generated with immunoSEQ multiplex PCR, while TCRdb's copy carries only in-frame clones and drops some. The table has fewer than 200,000 clones, 90% seen once. This rearrangement joins TRBV7-2 to TRBJ2-2; D gene unclear. The material was peripheral blood, obtained on day 0 of AZD1222 vaccination. The TCR originated in an adult in good health. The CDR3 region has the DNA TGTGCCAGCAGCTTCGACTTCACCGGGGAGCTGTTTTTT. Translation gives CASSFDFTGELFF.